The present TCR beta chain was sequenced within a study of T cell responses to AZD1222 COVID-19 vaccine. Sequenced by immunoSEQ multiplex PCR; TCRdb stores in-frame clones only, minus some. The repertoire consists of 100,000 to 150,000 clones, with about 91% occurring once and the leading ten covering roughly 2%. The V end was cut by 7 bases, the J end by 1 base, with 13 bases between. The CDR3 runs 14 residues. Germline loops: CDR1 MNHEY, CDR2 SVGAGI. The sequencing here drew on peripheral blood, taken 28 days after the second AZD1222 dose. The receptor was isolated from an adult who received the AZD1222 COVID-19 vaccine. The V call is TRBV6-5, the J call TRBJ1-1; no clear D. CDR3 sequence (DNA): TGTGCCAGCACCGAGGAGGGCCCGAACACTGAAGCTTTCTTT. It codes for CASTEEGPNTEAFF.